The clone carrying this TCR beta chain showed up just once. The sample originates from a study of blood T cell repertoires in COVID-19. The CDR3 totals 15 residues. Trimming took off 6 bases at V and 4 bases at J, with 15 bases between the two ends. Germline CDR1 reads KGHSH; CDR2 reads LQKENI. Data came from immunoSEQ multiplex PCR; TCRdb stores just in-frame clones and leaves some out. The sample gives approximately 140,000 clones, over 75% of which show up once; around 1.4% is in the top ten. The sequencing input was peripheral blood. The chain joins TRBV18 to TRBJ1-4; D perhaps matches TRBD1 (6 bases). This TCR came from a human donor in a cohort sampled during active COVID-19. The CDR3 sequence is CASSLADSLNEKLFF. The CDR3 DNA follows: TGTGCCAGCTCCCTAGCGGACAGCCTTAATGAAAAACTGTTTTTT.